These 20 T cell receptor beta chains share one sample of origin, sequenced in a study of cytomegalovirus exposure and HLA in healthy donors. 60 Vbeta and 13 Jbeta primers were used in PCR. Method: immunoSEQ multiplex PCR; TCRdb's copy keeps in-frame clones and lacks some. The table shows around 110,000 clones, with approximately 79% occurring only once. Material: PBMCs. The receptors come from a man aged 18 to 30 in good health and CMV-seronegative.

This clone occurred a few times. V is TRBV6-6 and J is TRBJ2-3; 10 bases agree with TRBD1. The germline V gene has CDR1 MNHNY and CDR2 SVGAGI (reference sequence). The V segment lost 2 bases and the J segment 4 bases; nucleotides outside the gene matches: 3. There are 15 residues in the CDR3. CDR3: CASSYDRGLADTQYF. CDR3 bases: TGTGCCAGCAGTTACGACAGGGGGCTCGCAGATACGCAGTATTTT.

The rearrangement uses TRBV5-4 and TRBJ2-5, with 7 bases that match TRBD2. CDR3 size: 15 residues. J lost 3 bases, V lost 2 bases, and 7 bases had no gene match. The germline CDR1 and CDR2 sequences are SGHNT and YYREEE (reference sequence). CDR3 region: CASSFPPGREETQYF. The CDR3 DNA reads TGTGCCAGCAGCTTCCCCCCAGGGAGGGAAGAGACCCAGTACTTC.

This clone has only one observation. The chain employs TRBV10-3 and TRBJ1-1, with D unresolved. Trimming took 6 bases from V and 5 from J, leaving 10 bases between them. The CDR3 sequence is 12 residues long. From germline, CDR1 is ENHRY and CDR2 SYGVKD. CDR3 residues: CAIRTYNTEAFF. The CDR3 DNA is TGTGCCATCAGAACGTACAATACTGAAGCTTTCTTT.

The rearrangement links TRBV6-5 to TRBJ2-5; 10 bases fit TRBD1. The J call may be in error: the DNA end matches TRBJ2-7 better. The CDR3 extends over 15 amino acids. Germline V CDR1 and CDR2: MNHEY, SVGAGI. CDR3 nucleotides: TGTGCCAGCAAGCCTGCGAGGGACAGGGGTAACGAGCAGTACTTC. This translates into CASKPARDRGNEQYF.

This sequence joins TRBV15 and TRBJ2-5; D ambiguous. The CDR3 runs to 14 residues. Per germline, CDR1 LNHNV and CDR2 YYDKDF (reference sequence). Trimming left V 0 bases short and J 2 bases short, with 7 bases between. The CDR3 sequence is CATSRDTRQETQYF. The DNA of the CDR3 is TGTGCCACCAGCAGAGATACCAGACAAGAGACCCAGTACTTC. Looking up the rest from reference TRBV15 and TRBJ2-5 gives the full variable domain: DAMVIQNPRYQVTQFGKPVTLSCSQTLNHNVMYWYQQKSSQAPKLLFHYYDKDFNNEADTPDNFQSRRPNTSFCFLDIRSPGLGDTAMYLCATSRDTRQETQYFGPGTRLLVL.

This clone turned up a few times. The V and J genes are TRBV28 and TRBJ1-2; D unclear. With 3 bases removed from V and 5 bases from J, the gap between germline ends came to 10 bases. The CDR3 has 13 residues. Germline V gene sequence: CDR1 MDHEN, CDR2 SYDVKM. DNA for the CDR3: TGTGCCAGCAGTTTTTCCGGGAGGTATGGCTACACCTTC. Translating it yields CASSFSGRYGYTF.

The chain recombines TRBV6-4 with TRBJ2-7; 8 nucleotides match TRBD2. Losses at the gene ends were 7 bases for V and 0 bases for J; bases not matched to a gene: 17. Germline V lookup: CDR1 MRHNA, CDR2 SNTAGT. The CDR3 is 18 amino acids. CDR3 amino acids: CASKIKRTGTRYSYEQYF. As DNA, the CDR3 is TGTGCCAGCAAGATCAAACGAACCGGGACTAGGTACTCCTACGAGCAGTACTTC.

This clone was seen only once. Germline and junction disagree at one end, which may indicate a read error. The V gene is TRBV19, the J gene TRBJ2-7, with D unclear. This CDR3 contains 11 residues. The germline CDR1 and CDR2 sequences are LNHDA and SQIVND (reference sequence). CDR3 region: CASSELYQQYF. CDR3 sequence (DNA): TGTGCCAGTAGCGAGCTCTACCAGCAGTACTTC.

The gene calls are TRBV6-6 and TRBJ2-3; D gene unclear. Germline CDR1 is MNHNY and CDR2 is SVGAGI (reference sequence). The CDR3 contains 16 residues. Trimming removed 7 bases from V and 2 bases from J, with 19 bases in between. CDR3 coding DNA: TGTGCCAGCACCCTTGGTACCGGAGCAAACACAGATACGCAGTATTTT. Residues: CASTLGTGANTDTQYF.

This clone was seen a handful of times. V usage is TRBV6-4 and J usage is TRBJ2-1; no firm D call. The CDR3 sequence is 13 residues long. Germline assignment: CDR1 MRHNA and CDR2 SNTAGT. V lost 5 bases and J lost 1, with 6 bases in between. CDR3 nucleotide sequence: TGTGCCAGCAGTAGACAATCCTACAATGAGCAGTTCTTC. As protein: CASSRQSYNEQFF.

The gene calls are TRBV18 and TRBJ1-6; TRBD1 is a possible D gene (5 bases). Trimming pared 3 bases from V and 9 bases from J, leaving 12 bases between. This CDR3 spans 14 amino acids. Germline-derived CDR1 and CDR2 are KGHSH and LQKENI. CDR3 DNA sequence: TGTGCCAGCTCACCCGGCAGGGCTGCTTCACCCCTCCACTTT. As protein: CASSPGRAASPLHF.

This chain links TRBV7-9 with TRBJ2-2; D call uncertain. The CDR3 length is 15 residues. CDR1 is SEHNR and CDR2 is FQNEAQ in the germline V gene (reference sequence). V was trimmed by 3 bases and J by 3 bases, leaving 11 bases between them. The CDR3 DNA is TGTGCCAGCAGCTTGTCATCGCGAGACACCGGGGAGCTGTTTTTT. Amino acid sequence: CASSLSSRDTGELFF. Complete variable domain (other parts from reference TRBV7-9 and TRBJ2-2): DTGVSQNPRHKITKRGQNVTFRCDPISEHNRLYWYRQTLGQGPEFLTYFQNEAQLEKSRLLSDRFSAERPKGSFSTLEIQRTEQGDSAMYLCASSLSSRDTGELFFGEGSRLTVL.

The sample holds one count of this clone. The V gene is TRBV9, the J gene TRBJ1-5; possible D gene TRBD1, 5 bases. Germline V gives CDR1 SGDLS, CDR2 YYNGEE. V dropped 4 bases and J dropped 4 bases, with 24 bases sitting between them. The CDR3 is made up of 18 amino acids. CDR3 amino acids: CASSSGGGVGVGNQPQHF. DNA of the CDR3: TGTGCCAGCAGCTCGGGGGGGGGTGTCGGGGTTGGAAATCAGCCCCAGCATTTT.

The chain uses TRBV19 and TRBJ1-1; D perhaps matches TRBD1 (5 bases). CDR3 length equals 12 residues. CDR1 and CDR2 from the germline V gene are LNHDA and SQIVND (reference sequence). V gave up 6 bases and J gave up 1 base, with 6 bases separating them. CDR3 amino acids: CASSDRNTEAFF. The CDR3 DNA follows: TGTGCCAGTAGCGACAGGAACACTGAAGCTTTCTTT.

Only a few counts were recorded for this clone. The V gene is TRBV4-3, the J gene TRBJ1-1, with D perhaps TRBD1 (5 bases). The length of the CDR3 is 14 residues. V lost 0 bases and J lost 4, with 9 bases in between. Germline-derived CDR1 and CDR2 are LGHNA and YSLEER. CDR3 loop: CASSQEWGSTEAFF. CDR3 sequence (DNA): TGCGCCAGCAGCCAAGAATGGGGCAGCACTGAAGCTTTCTTT.

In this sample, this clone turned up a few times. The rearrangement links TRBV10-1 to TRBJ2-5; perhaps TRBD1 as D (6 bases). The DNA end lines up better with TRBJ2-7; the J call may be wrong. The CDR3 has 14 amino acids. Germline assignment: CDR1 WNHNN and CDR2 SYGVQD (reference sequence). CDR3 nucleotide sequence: TGCGCCAGCAGTGCACAGGGACCCCCCTACGAGCAGTACTTC. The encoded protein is CASSAQGPPYEQYF.

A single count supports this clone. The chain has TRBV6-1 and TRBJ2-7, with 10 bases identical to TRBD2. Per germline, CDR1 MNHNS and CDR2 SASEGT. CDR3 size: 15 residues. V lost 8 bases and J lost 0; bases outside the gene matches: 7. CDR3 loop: CASQTLAGASYEQYF. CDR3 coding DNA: TGTGCCAGCCAAACTCTAGCGGGGGCCTCCTACGAGCAGTACTTC.

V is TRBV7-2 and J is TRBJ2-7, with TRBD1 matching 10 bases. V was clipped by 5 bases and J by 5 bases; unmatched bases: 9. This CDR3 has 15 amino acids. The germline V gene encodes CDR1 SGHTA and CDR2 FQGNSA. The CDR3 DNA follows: TGTGCCAGCAGCCCCGTTATAGGGACAGGGGACGAGCAGTACTTC. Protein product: CASSPVIGTGDEQYF.

CDR3 sequence (DNA): TGTGCCAGCAGCGCCCGGACAGGGTTGAACACTGAAGCTTTCTTT. Amino acids: CASSARTGLNTEAFF. The chain has TRBV9 and TRBJ1-1; TRBD1 matches at 8 bases. The CDR3 is 15 residues long. CDR1 and CDR2 from the germline V gene are SGDLS and YYNGEE. V gave up 3 bases and J gave up 0 bases; unmatched junction bases: 4.

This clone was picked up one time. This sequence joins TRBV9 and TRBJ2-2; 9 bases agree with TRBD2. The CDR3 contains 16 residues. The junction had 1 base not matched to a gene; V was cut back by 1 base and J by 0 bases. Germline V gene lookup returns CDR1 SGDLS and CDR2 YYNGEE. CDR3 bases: TGTGCCAGCAGCGTATTAGCGGGGGCGAACACCGGGGAGCTGTTTTTT. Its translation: CASSVLAGANTGELFF.